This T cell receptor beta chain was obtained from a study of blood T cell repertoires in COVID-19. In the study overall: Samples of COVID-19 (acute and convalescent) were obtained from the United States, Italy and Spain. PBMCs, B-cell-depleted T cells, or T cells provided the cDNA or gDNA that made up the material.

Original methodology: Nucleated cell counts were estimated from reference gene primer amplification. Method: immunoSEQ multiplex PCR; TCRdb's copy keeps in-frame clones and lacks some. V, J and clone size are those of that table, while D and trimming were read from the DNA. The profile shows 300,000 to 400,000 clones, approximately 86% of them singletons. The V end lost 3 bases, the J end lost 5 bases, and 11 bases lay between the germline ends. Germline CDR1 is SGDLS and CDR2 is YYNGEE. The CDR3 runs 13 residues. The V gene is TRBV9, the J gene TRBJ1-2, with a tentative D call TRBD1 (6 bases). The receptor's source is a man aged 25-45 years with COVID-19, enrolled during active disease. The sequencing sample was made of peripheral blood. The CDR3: CASSAQGEYGYTF. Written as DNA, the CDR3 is TGTGCCAGCAGCGCACAGGGAGAGTATGGCTACACCTTC. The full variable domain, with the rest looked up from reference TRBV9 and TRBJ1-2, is DSGVTQTPKHLITATGQRVTLRCSPRSGDLSVYWYQQSLDQGLQFLIQYYNGEERAKGNILERFSAQQFPDLHSELNLSSLELGDSALYFCASSAQGEYGYTFGSGTRLTVV.